The present T cell receptor (beta chain) was sequenced within a study of T cell clonality in common variable immunodeficiency. For at least one year, all CVID subjects received replacement immunoglobulin. Study conclusions and caveats: Common variable immunodeficiency TCR beta sequences reportedly had fewer deletions and N-nucleotide insertions. TCRbeta clonality was increased in CVID versus healthy controls.

In this sample, this clone turned up a few times. Its target is unknown. From the germline J gene comes the end of the CDR3, since the read stops 3 residues before it. The data were produced by immunoSEQ multiplex PCR, yet TCRdb's version contains in-frame clones alone and is incomplete. Recorded here are about 12,000 clones, with no singletons, and the ten leading clones hold approximately 7.7%. Deletions cut 4 bases from V and 5 bases from J, with 6 bases between. Germline V gene lookup returns CDR1 MGHDK and CDR2 SYGVNS. This CDR3 region has 12 residues. The V gene is TRBV25-1, the J gene TRBJ1-3; unclear D gene. Specimen: peripheral blood mononuclear cells. The origin of this receptor is a human donor with common variable immunodeficiency. CDR3 DNA, as far as it was read: TGTGCCAGCAGTGTGGCCAGAAACACC. This translates into CASSVARNT. The whole CDR3 protein is CASSVARNTIYF.